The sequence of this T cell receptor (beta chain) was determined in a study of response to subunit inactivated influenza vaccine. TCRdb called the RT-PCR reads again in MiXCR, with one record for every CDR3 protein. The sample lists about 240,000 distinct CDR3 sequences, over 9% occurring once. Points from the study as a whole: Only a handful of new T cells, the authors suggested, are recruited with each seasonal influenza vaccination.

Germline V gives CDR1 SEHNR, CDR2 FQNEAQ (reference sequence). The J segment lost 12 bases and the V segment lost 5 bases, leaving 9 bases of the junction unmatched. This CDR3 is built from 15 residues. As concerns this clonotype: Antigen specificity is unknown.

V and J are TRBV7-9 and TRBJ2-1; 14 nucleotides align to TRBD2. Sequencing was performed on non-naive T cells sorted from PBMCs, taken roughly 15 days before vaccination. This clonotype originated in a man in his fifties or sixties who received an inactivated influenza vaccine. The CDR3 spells CASSLGLAGAVGQFF. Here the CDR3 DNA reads TGTGCCAGCAGCCTGGGACTAGCGGGGGCCGTGGGGCAGTTCTTC.